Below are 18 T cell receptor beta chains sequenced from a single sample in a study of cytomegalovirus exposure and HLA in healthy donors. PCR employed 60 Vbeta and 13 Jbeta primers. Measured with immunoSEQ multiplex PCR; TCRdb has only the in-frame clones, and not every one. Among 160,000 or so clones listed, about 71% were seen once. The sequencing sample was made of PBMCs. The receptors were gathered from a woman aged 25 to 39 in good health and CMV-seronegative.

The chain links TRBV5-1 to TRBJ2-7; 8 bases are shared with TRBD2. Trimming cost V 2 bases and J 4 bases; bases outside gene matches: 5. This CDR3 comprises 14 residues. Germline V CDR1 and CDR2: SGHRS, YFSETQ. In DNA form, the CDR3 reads TGCGCCAGCAGCTTTAAAGCGGGAGCATACGAGCAGTACTTC. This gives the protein CASSFKAGAYEQYF.

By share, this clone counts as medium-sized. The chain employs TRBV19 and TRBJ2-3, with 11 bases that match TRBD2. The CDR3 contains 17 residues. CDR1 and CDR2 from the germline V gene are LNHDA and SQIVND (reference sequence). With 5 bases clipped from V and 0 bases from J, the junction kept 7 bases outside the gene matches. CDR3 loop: CASSSWTSGPSTDTQYF. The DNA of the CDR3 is TGTGCCAGTAGTTCCTGGACTAGCGGGCCAAGCACAGATACGCAGTATTTT.

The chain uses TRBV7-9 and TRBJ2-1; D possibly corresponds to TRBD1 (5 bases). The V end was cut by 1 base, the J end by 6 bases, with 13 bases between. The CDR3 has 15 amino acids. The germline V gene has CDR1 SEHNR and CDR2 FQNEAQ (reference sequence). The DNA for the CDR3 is TGTGCCAGCAGCTTAGTAGGGGTGCTGCTCAATGAGCAGTTCTTC. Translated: CASSLVGVLLNEQFF.

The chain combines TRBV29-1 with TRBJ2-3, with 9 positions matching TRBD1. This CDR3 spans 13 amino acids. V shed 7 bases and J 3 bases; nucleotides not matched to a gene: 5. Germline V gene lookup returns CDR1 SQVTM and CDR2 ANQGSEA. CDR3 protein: CSGGQGQTDTQYF. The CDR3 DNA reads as TGCAGCGGGGGACAGGGTCAGACAGATACGCAGTATTTT.

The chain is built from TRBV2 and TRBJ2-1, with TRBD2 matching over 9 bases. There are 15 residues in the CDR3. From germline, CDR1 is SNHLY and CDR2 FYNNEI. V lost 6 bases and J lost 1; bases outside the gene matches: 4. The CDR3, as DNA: TGTGCCAGCAGGTCCCTAGCGGGATCCTACAATGAGCAGTTCTTC. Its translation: CASRSLAGSYNEQFF.

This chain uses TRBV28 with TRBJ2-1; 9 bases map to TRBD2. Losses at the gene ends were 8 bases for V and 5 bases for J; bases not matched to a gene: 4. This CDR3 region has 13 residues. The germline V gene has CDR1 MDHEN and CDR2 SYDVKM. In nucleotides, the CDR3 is TGTGCCAGCCGGATAGCGGGGGACAATGAGCAGTTCTTC. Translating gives CASRIAGDNEQFF.

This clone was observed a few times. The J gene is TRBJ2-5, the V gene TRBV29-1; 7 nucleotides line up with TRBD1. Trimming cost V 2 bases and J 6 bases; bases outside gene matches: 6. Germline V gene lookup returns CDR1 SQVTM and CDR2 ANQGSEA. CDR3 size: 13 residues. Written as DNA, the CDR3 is TGCAGCGTTGAAAGGACAGGATTACAGACCCAGTACTTC. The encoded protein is CSVERTGLQTQYF.

The CDR3 loop is CASSQDAGDPQPQHF. The CDR3 nucleotides read TGCGCCAGCAGCCAAGATGCGGGGGATCCTCAGCCCCAGCATTTT. V and J are TRBV4-3 and TRBJ1-5, with D possibly being TRBD1 (5 bases). V dropped 0 bases and J dropped 6 bases, with 12 bases sitting between them. Germline V CDR1 and CDR2: LGHNA, YSLEER. The CDR3 contains 15 residues.

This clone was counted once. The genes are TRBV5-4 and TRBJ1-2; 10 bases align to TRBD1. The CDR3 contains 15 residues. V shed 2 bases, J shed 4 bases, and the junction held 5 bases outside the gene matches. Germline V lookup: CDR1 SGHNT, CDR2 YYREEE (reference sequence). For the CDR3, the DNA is TGTGCCAGCAGCTTCGACAGGGGGCTCGGCTATGGCTACACCTTC. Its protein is CASSFDRGLGYGYTF. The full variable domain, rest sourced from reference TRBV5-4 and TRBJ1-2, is ETGVTQSPTHLIKTRGQQVTLRCSSQSGHNTVSWYQQALGQGPQFIFQYYREEENGRGNFPPRFSGLQFPNYSSELNVNALELDDSALYLCASSFDRGLGYGYTFGSGTRLTVV.

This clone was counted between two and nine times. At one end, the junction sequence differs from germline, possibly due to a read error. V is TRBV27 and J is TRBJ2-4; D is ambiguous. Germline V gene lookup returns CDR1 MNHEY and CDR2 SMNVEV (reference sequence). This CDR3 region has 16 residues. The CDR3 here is CASSLSLLQAQNIQYF. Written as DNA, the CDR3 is TGTGCCAGCAGTTTATCCCTACTACAAGCCCAAAACATTCAGTACTTC.

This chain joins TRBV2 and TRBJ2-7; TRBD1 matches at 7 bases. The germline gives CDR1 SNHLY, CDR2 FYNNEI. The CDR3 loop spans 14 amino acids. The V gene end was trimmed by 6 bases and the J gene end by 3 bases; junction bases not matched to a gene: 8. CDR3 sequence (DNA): TGTGCCAGCAGGGGGACAGAGATCATCTACGAGCAGTACTTC. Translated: CASRGTEIIYEQYF.

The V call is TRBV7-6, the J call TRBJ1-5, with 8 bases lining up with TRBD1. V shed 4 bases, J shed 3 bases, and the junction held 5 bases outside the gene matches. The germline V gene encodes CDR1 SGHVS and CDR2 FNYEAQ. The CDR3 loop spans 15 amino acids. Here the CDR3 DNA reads TGTGCCAGCAGCTCGGGACAGGATTACAATCAGCCCCAGCATTTT. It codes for CASSSGQDYNQPQHF.

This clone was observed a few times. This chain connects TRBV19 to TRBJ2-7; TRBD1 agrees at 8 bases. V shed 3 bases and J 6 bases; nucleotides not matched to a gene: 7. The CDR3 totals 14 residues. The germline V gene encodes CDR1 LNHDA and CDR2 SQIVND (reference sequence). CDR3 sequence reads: CASSMDREVSEQYF. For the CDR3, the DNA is TGTGCCAGTAGTATGGACAGGGAAGTCAGCGAGCAGTACTTC. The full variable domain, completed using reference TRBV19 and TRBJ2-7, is DGGITQSPKYLFRKEGQNVTLSCEQNLNHDAMYWYRQDPGQGLRLIYYSQIVNDFQKGDIAEGYSVSREKKESFPLTVTSAQKNPTAFYLCASSMDREVSEQYFGPGTRLTVT.

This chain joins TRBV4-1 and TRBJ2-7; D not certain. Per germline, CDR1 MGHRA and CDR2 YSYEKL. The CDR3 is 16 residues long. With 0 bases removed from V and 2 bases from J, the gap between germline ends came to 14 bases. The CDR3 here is CASSQEIQRTTYEQYF. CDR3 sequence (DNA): TGCGCCAGCAGCCAAGAAATCCAGCGTACGACCTACGAGCAGTACTTC.

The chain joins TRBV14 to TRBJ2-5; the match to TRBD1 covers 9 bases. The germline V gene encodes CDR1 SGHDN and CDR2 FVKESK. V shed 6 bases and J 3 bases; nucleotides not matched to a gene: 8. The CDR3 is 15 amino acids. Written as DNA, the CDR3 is TGTGCCAGCAGACGGACAGGGGAGCGTGAAGAGACCCAGTACTTC. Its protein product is CASRRTGEREETQYF. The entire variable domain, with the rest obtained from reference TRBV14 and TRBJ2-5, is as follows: EAGVTQFPSHSVIEKGQTVTLRCDPISGHDNLYWYRRVMGKEIKFLLHFVKESKQDESGMPNNRFLAERTGGTYSTLKVQPAELEDSGVYFCASRRTGEREETQYFGPGTRLLVL.

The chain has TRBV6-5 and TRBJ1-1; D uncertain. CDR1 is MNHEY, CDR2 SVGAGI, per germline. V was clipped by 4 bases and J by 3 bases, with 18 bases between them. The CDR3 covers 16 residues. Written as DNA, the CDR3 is TGTGCCAGCAGTTCCGGCAGAAGGACTCAGGACACTGAAGCTTTCTTT. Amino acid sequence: CASSSGRRTQDTEAFF.

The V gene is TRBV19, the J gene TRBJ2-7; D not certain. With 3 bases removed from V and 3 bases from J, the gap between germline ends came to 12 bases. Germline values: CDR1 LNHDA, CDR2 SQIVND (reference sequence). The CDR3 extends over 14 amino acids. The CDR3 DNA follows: TGTGCCAGTAGTATGGCTAGGAGCAACTACGAGCAGTACTTC. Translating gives CASSMARSNYEQYF.

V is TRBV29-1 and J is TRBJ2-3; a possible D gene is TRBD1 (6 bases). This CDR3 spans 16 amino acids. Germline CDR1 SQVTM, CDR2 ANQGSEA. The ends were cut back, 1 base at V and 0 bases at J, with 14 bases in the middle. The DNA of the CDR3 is TGCAGCGTTGAAGGTATGGGACACTTTAGCACAGATACGCAGTATTTT. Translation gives CSVEGMGHFSTDTQYF.